The 14 T cell receptor beta chains listed next were all sequenced from one sample in a study of T cells in Graves' hyperthyroidism and ophthalmopathy. It was RNA transcripts that yielded the amplified TCR beta CDR3 regions. The HTBI primer set served for first-round RT-PCR of the TCR CDR3. TCRdb called the multiplex PCR reads again in MiXCR, with one record for every CDR3 protein. The data contain approximately 640,000 distinct CDR3 sequences, 17% of them singletons. The sample taken for sequencing was blood. Every receptor here comes from a man aged 45 to 65 with Graves' hyperthyroidism.

This clonotype was seen ten or more times. This chain joins TRBV28 and TRBJ2-5; possibly TRBD1 for D (5 bases). The CDR3 totals 13 residues. V lost 3 bases to trimming and J lost 5 bases, with 10 bases between them. Germline lookup yields CDR1 MDHEN and CDR2 SYDVKM. CDR3 coding DNA: TGTGCCAGCAGTTTTGGGGCACAGGAGACCCAGTACTTC. Encoded protein: CASSFGAQETQYF.

In this sample, this clonotype turned up a few times. The V call is TRBV19, the J call TRBJ2-3; possibly TRBD2 for D (6 bases). CDR3 length: 14 amino acids. Germline V gene data show CDR1 as LNHDA and CDR2 as SQIVND (reference sequence). V shed 7 bases and J shed 0 bases, with 11 bases lying between them. The CDR3 nucleotides read TGTGCCAGTACGGCGGGATCTAGCACAGATACGCAGTATTTT. It encodes CASTAGSSTDTQYF.

The J gene is TRBJ2-1, the V gene TRBV27; 7 nucleotides agree with TRBD1. The germline CDR1 and CDR2 sequences are MNHEY and SMNVEV (reference sequence). Germline trimming cut 4 bases from V and 7 bases from J; bases unmatched to any gene: 10. This CDR3 spans 15 amino acids. CDR3 protein: CASSSPQGLGNEQFF. The CDR3 nucleotides are TGTGCCAGCAGTTCCCCACAGGGGCTGGGAAATGAGCAGTTCTTC.

In this sample, this clonotype turned up many times. This rearrangement joins TRBV28 to TRBJ2-1, with 11 bases matching TRBD2. This CDR3 contains 19 residues. Germline lookup yields CDR1 MDHEN and CDR2 SYDVKM. V trimming: 6 bases; J trimming: 0 bases; junction bases outside the gene matches: 13. DNA for the CDR3: TGTGCCAGCAGCCCAATAGCGGGAGGGGATTATAGCTCCTACAATGAGCAGTTCTTC. It is translated as CASSPIAGGDYSSYNEQFF.

This clonotype was recorded at least ten times. The rearrangement joins TRBV24-1 to TRBJ2-7; 8 bases align to TRBD1. V was pared by 1 base and J by 1 base, with 2 bases of the junction left unmatched. Germline V gives CDR1 KGHDR, CDR2 SFDVKD. This CDR3 comprises 15 residues. CDR3 sequence: CATSDFGQGSYEQYF. The DNA of the CDR3 is TGTGCCACCAGTGATTTTGGACAGGGATCCTACGAGCAGTACTTC.

A remark on this clonotype: This may stem from a read error, because a much larger clone lies one nucleotide away. V gene TRBV12-3 or TRBV12-4 combines with J gene TRBJ1-4, with D tentatively TRBD1 (5 bases). This CDR3 is built from 14 residues. CDR3 nucleotide sequence: TGTGCCAGCAGTCCTCAGAGGGGTATTGAAAAACCGTTTTTT. Translated: CASSPQRGIEKPFF.

There are a few counts of this clonotype. The chain is built from TRBV20-1 and TRBJ2-7; the D is unclear. The V and J ends lost 3 bases and 6 bases respectively, with 9 bases between them. Looked up from germline, CDR1 is DFQATT and CDR2 is SNEGSKA (reference sequence). The CDR3 consists of 11 residues. DNA for the CDR3: TGCAGTGCTAGGGATTTCCCCGAGCAGTACTTC. As protein: CSARDFPEQYF.

At least ten counts were recorded for this clonotype. The chain recombines TRBV7-2 with TRBJ1-1; tentative D call: TRBD1 (6 bases). Germline lookup yields CDR1 SGHTA and CDR2 FQGNSA. V was cut by 1 base and J by 4 bases, with 10 bases left in between. CDR3 length: 14 residues. DNA for the CDR3: TGTGCCAGCAGCTTAGACCAGGGGAGCACTGAAGCTTTCTTT. Translated: CASSLDQGSTEAFF.

This clonotype has at least ten counts. This chain uses TRBV6-6 with TRBJ1-1; D is unclear. The V end lost 2 bases, the J end lost 0 bases, and 7 bases lay between the germline ends. Germline V gene data show CDR1 as MNHNY and CDR2 as SVGAGI (reference sequence). This CDR3 is built from 14 residues. The CDR3 spells CASSYLAMNTEAFF. The CDR3 DNA is TGTGCCAGCAGTTACCTCGCCATGAACACTGAAGCTTTCTTT.

The sample holds many counts of this clonotype. The rearrangement uses TRBV28 and TRBJ2-7; possibly TRBD1 or TRBD2 for D (5 bases each). This CDR3 region has 14 residues. The ends were cut back, 4 bases at V and 2 bases at J, with 12 bases in the middle. In germline, CDR1 is MDHEN, CDR2 SYDVKM. Written as DNA, the CDR3 is TGTGCCAGCAGTTCATCCGGGGACCCCTACGAGCAGTACTTC. This translates into CASSSSGDPYEQYF.

This clonotype was counted at least ten times. The chain is built from TRBV27 and TRBJ2-2, with TRBD1 matching 10 bases. After removal of 6 bases from V and 4 bases from J, the junction contained 11 bases not matched to a gene. This CDR3 comprises 17 residues. Looked up from germline, CDR1 is MNHEY and CDR2 is SMNVEV (reference sequence). CDR3 DNA: TGTGCCAGCAGCTCCCCCGGGGGACAGGGGCCCACCGGGGAGCTGTTTTTT. Amino acids: CASSSPGGQGPTGELFF.

This clonotype came up many times. The rearrangement joins TRBV12-3 or TRBV12-4 to TRBJ2-3; TRBD1 might be the D (6 bases). This CDR3 contains 12 residues. The ends were cut back, 6 bases at V and 6 bases at J, with 10 bases in the middle. The CDR3, as DNA: TGTGCCAGCAGCACAGGGCCCGATACGCAGTATTTT. Translated: CASSTGPDTQYF.

Remarks on this clonotype: A read error may be the cause here, since a much bigger clone is one base away. The V and J genes are TRBV30 and TRBJ1-6; D is undetermined. Trimming shortened V by 5 bases and J by 4 bases, and 9 bases separated the two germline ends. This CDR3 is built from 13 residues. The germline gives CDR1 GTSNPN, CDR2 SVGIG (reference sequence). CDR3 protein: CAWQREYNSPLHF. In DNA, the CDR3 is TGTGCCTGGCAACGGGAATATAATTCACCCCTCCACTTT.

This clonotype was counted ten times or more. The chain carries TRBV2 and TRBJ1-4; no definite D call. With 7 bases removed from V and 8 bases from J, the gap between germline ends came to 14 bases. Germline V gene data show CDR1 as SNHLY and CDR2 as FYNNEI. CDR3 length: 13 residues. CDR3 in DNA: TGTGCCAGCAAAGGTGGCTTCGGGGAAAAACTGTTTTTT. Residues: CASKGGFGEKLFF.